This TCR beta chain appears in the sequencing data of a study of cytomegalovirus exposure and HLA in healthy donors. The CDR3 has 14 amino acids. With respect to this clone: Its antigen is unknown.

Study-wide results and limits: A later analysis, which compared TCR beta chains of equal frequency, found the HLA-associated ones more clonally expanded.

The PCR employed 60 Vbeta primers together with 13 Jbeta primers. TCRdb's copy holds only in-frame clones and misses some; the assay was immunoSEQ multiplex PCR. The sample lists around 150,000 clones, around 77% occurring once. The V call is TRBV7-5, the J call TRBJ2-3; TRBD1 is the table's D call and was not checked against the DNA. TRBV7-5 represents a pseudogene. Source material: PBMCs. This sequence originates from a woman aged 30 to 39 in good health and CMV-seronegative. CDR3 residues: CVPFMGPGVDTQYF. CDR3 DNA: TGTGTCCCGTTTATGGGGCCAGGAGTAGATACGCAGTATTTT.